This T cell receptor (beta chain) appears in the sequencing data of a study of cytomegalovirus exposure and HLA in healthy donors. This clone appeared a few times. The PCR used 60 Vbeta and 13 Jbeta primers. Clones were read by immunoSEQ multiplex PCR, and TCRdb kept only the in-frame ones, dropping some. The repertoire holds about 170,000 clones, 60% to 80% seen once, with around 0.98% in the top ten. This TCR was recovered from a woman aged 45-65 years in good health and CMV-seropositive. The specimen was PBMCs.

CDR3 sequence (DNA): TGTGCCAGCAGCTACAAACAGGGAAACACCATATATTTT. It is translated as CASSYKQGNTIYF. The gene calls are TRBV7-9 and TRBJ1-3; D gene uncertain. The CDR3 runs 13 residues. Germline lookup yields CDR1 SEHNR and CDR2 FQNEAQ (reference sequence). The V and J ends lost 4 bases and 4 bases respectively, with 8 bases between them.